Sequencing of this TCR beta chain was carried out in a study of cytomegalovirus exposure and HLA in healthy donors. In the study overall: Membership in the Caucasian-associated ancestry cluster was found for around 81% of 300 to 500 genotyped donors.

The CDR3 totals 15 residues. The germline V and J ends were trimmed by 8 bases and 2 bases, with 16 bases remaining between them. Germline CDR1 GTSNPN, CDR2 SVGIG (reference sequence). This clone has a handful of counts. What it binds is not known. Study-wide results and limits: Donors belonging to an Asian-associated ancestry cluster reportedly showed fewer N-insertions in productive TCRs than the roughly 700-donor mean, according to what a later analysis found. Highest at DRB1 and lowest at HLA-C, TCR association rates differed among HLA loci in a later analysis. Per a later analysis, about 18,000 TCR beta sequences showed association with HLA alleles at 0.05 false discovery rate.

The PCR used 60 Vbeta and 13 Jbeta primers. Profiled with immunoSEQ multiplex PCR; TCRdb holds only in-frame clones, not every one. This sample has 150,000 to 200,000 clones, with roughly 68% found just once. Sequences were obtained from PBMCs. The chain couples TRBV30 to TRBJ2-6; a possible D gene is TRBD1 (5 bases). The clonotype comes from a man aged 30 to 39 in good health and CMV-seropositive. The CDR3 DNA is TGTGCCACTGGTCTCCAGGGCCCTGGGGCCAACGTCCTGACTTTC. This encodes CATGLQGPGANVLTF.